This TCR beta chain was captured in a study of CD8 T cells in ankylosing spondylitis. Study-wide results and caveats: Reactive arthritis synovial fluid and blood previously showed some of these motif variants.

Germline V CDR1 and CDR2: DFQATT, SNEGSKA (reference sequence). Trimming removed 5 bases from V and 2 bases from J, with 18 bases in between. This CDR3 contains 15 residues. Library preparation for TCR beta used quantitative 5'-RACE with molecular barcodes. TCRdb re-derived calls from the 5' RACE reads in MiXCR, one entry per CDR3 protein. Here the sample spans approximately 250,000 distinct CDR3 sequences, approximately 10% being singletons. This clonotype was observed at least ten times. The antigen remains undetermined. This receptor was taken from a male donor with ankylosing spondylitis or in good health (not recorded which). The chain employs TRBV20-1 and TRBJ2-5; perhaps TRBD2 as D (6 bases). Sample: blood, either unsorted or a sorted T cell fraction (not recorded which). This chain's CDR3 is CSASRRAVTQETQYF. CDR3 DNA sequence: TGCAGTGCTTCCAGGAGGGCAGTGACACAAGAGACCCAGTACTTC.